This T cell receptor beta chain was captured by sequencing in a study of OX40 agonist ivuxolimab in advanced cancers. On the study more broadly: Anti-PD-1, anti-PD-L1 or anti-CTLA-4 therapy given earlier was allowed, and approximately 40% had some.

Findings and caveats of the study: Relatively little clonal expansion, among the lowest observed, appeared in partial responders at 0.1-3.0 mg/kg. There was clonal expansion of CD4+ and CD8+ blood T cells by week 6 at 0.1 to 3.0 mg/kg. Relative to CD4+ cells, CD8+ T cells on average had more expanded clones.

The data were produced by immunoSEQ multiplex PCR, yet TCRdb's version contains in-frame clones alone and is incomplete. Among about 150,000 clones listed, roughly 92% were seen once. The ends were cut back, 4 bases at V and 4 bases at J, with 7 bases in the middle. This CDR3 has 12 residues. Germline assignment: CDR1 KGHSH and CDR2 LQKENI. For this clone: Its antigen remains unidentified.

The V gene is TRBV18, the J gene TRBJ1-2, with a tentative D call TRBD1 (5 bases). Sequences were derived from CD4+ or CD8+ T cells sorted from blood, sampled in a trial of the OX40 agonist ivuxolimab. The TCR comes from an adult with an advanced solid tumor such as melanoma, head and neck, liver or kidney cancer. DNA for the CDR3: TGTGCCAGCTCACGGGGGATCTATGGCTACACCTTC. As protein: CASSRGIYGYTF. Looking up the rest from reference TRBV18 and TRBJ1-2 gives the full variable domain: NAGVMQNPRHLVRRRGQEARLRCSPMKGHSHVYWYRQLPEEGLKFMVYLQKENIIDESGMPKERFSAEFPKEGPSILRIQQVVRGDSAAYFCASSRGIYGYTFGSGTRLTVV.